Listed here are 23 T cell receptor beta chains from one sample, sequenced in a study of shared clonotypes between healthy human individuals. Profiled with immunoSEQ multiplex PCR; TCRdb holds only in-frame clones, not every one. This sample has 2 million to 2.5 million clones, with roughly 95% found just once. The sequencing input was naive CD4+ T cells sorted from blood. Subset indicated: CD45RA+ positively selected. Every receptor here comes from a man aged 18 to 29 in good health.

This chain connects TRBV6-5 to TRBJ2-2, with D possibly TRBD1 on 6 matching bases. The CDR3 extends over 15 amino acids. Per the germline V gene, CDR1 is MNHEY and CDR2 is SVGAGI. V was pared by 5 bases and J by 6 bases, with 16 bases between. The CDR3 region is CASSPRQVYSGELFF. The CDR3 DNA sequence: TGTGCCAGCAGTCCCCGACAGGTCTATTCCGGGGAGCTGTTTTTT.

This sequence joins TRBV30 and TRBJ1-2, with D perhaps matching TRBD1 (6 bases). The V end lost 3 bases, the J end lost 2 bases, and 16 bases lay between the germline ends. The CDR3 contains 15 residues. The germline V gene encodes CDR1 GTSNPN and CDR2 SVGIG (reference sequence). In nucleotides, the CDR3 is TGTGCCTGGAGGAAGGACAGTTTCCGGAACTATGGCTACACCTTC. It codes for CAWRKDSFRNYGYTF.

The chain combines TRBV5-4 with TRBJ1-3; D is uncertain. V was clipped by 4 bases and J by 2 bases, with 16 bases between them. CDR1 and CDR2 (germline): SGHNT, YYREEE (reference sequence). The CDR3 length is 16 residues. CDR3 sequence reads: CASSPNGGETGNTIYF. The CDR3 nucleotides are TGTGCCAGCAGCCCAAACGGTGGGGAGACTGGAAACACCATATATTTT.

The chain couples TRBV7-2 to TRBJ2-5, with 9 bases that match TRBD2. The CDR3 is 15 amino acids. Trimming removed 2 bases from V and 4 bases from J; junction bases left unmatched: 5. CDR1 is SGHTA and CDR2 is FQGNSA in the germline V gene. The CDR3 coding sequence is TGTGCCAGCAGCTTATCTAGCGGGGTGCGAGAGACCCAGTACTTC. It is translated as CASSLSSGVRETQYF.

With respect to this clone: Other DNA sequences of this sample code for an identical CDR3. The genes are TRBV7-9 and TRBJ2-7, with D uncertain. The germline gives CDR1 SEHNR, CDR2 FQNEAQ (reference sequence). CDR3 size: 12 residues. V lost 3 bases, J lost 1 base, and 4 bases lay in between. The CDR3 loop is CASSFQSYEQYF. CDR3 sequence (DNA): TGTGCCAGCAGCTTCCAGTCCTACGAGCAGTACTTC.

This clone occurred once. J is TRBJ2-1 and V is TRBV7-2; 7 bases map to TRBD1. Germline trimming cut 6 bases from V and 7 bases from J; bases unmatched to any gene: 12. The germline CDR1 and CDR2 sequences are SGHTA and FQGNSA. The CDR3 is made up of 15 amino acids. CDR3 in amino acids: CASRKTGTVFNEQFF. CDR3 nucleotide sequence: TGTGCCAGCAGGAAGACCGGGACAGTCTTTAATGAGCAGTTCTTC. The full variable domain, its missing parts supplied by reference TRBV7-2 and TRBJ2-1, is GAGVSQSPSNKVTEKGKDVELRCDPISGHTALYWYRQSLGQGLEFLIYFQGNSAPDKSGLPSDRFSAERTGGSVSTLTIQRTQQEDSAVYLCASRKTGTVFNEQFFGPGTRLTVL.

With regard to this clone: The identical CDR3 is also encoded by other nucleotide sequences in the sample. The genes are TRBV7-2 and TRBJ2-7; the match to TRBD2 covers 9 bases. The CDR3 runs 16 residues. Trimming removed 2 bases from V and 1 base from J; junction bases left unmatched: 6. The germline V gene encodes CDR1 SGHTA and CDR2 FQGNSA. In DNA, the CDR3 is TGTGCCAGCAGCTTATTCACAGCGGGGGGTTCCTACGAGCAGTACTTC. This encodes CASSLFTAGGSYEQYF.

This rearrangement joins TRBV5-1 to TRBJ2-5; D call uncertain. V was pared by 0 bases and J by 7 bases, with 13 bases between. Per the germline V gene, CDR1 is SGHRS and CDR2 is YFSETQ. The CDR3 is 14 residues long. The CDR3 sequence is CASSLDRNPRTQYF. The CDR3 nucleotides read TGCGCCAGCAGCTTGGATAGAAATCCGCGGACCCAGTACTTC.

CDR3 protein: CASSLDGGLIEQYF. The CDR3 DNA is TGTGCCAGCAGCTTAGATGGTGGGTTGATCGAGCAGTACTTC. This chain uses TRBV11-2 with TRBJ2-7; unclear D gene. This CDR3 is built from 14 residues. With 0 bases removed from V and 6 bases from J, the gap between germline ends came to 12 bases. Per the germline V gene, CDR1 is SGHAT and CDR2 is FQNNGV.

The V call is TRBV30, the J call TRBJ2-1, with D possibly being TRBD2 (7 bases). The V end lost 2 bases, the J end lost 6 bases, and 14 bases lay between the germline ends. Germline-derived CDR1 and CDR2 are GTSNPN and SVGIG (reference sequence). The CDR3 has 14 amino acids. CDR3 sequence (DNA): TGTGCCTGGAGTACAAGGGGGGGCCGCAATGAGCAGTTCTTC. Translating it yields CAWSTRGGRNEQFF.

The chain joins TRBV28 to TRBJ2-1; the match to TRBD1 covers 7 bases. Germline lookup yields CDR1 MDHEN and CDR2 SYDVKM. V shed 10 bases and J 7 bases; nucleotides not matched to a gene: 10. The CDR3 contains 13 residues. The CDR3 DNA sequence: TGTGCCACCCAAGGGGGCTTTAGAAATGAGCAGTTCTTC. Protein sequence: CATQGGFRNEQFF.

The rearrangement links TRBV11-3 to TRBJ1-4; TRBD1 might be the D (5 bases). V lost 3 bases, J lost 4 bases, and 21 bases lay in between. The CDR3 has 18 residues. Per germline, CDR1 SGHNT and CDR2 YENEEA. In nucleotides, the CDR3 is TGTGCCAGCAGCTTCTATTATAACACTGACAGCCATAATGAAAAACTGTTTTTT. It yields the protein CASSFYYNTDSHNEKLFF.

Here the CDR3 DNA reads TGTGCCAGCAGTTCCCGTTGGGGGTCAGGCGACGAGCAGTACTTC. It specifies CASSSRWGSGDEQYF. The rearrangement uses TRBV28 and TRBJ2-7; D assignment may be TRBD1 or TRBD2 (5 bases each). Germline CDR1 is MDHEN and CDR2 is SYDVKM. Trimming left V 4 bases short and J 5 bases short, with 18 bases between. This CDR3 comprises 15 residues.

In the case of this clone: Additional DNA sequences in this sample encode the identical CDR3. DNA for the CDR3: TGTGCCAGCAGTTCTACAGGGTCCGAGCAGTACTTC. It codes for CASSSTGSEQYF. The J gene is TRBJ2-7, the V gene TRBV6-5; weak D call: TRBD1 (6 bases). Trimming removed 4 bases from V and 6 bases from J, with 10 bases in between. CDR3 size: 12 residues. CDR1 MNHEY and CDR2 SVGAGI come from the germline V gene.

As concerns this clone: The same CDR3 is also encoded by other DNA sequences in this sample. The rearrangement links TRBV28 to TRBJ1-2, with TRBD1 as a possible D gene (5 bases). The CDR3 runs to 13 residues. Germline assignment: CDR1 MDHEN and CDR2 SYDVKM. V was clipped by 3 bases and J by 4 bases, with 9 bases between them. In DNA, the CDR3 is TGTGCCAGCAGTTTGGGGGGAACCTATGGCTACACCTTC. Translation: CASSLGGTYGYTF.

The chain is built from TRBV5-1 and TRBJ2-2; 7 bases agree with TRBD2. This CDR3 comprises 12 residues. CDR1 is SGHRS and CDR2 is YFSETQ in the germline V gene. The V segment lost 4 bases and the J segment 8 bases; nucleotides outside the gene matches: 2. Written as DNA, the CDR3 is TGCGCCAGCAGCGCGGGACTAGGGGAGCTGTTTTTT. Its translation is CASSAGLGELFF.

This chain uses TRBV5-4 with TRBJ2-3; a weak D match, TRBD2 (6 bases). The CDR3 length is 14 residues. The V gene lost 3 bases and the J gene lost 4 bases, with 12 bases spanning the gap. From germline, CDR1 is SGHNT and CDR2 YYREEE (reference sequence). As DNA, the CDR3 is TGTGCCAGCAGCTCGGGACTTTATTCAGATACGCAGTATTTT. Amino acid sequence: CASSSGLYSDTQYF.

Concerning this clone itself: Within the sample, other DNA sequences also encode this same CDR3. V gene TRBV2 combines with J gene TRBJ1-5; D gene unclear. The CDR3 sequence is 14 residues long. Germline V CDR1 and CDR2: SNHLY, FYNNEI. V was clipped by 1 base and J by 0 bases, with 4 bases between them. The CDR3 DNA reads as TGTGCCAGCAGTGAAGGGTATAGCAATCAGCCCCAGCATTTT. Amino acid sequence: CASSEGYSNQPQHF.

The CDR3 loop reads CASSQDRSGVTEAFF. The CDR3 bases are TGCGCCAGCAGCCAAGATCGGTCGGGGGTCACTGAAGCTTTCTTT. The gene calls are TRBV4-1 and TRBJ1-1, with D perhaps TRBD1 (5 bases). There are 15 residues in the CDR3. V was cut by 0 bases and J by 4 bases, with 12 bases left in between. Germline CDR1 and CDR2: MGHRA and YSYEKL.

The chain combines TRBV28 with TRBJ1-6, with D perhaps matching TRBD1 (6 bases). Germline V gene sequence: CDR1 MDHEN, CDR2 SYDVKM. V gave up 4 bases and J gave up 7 bases, with 14 bases separating them. The CDR3 sequence is 15 residues long. This CDR3 reads CASSYPGTPNSPLHF. The CDR3 nucleotides are TGTGCCAGCAGTTACCCCGGGACACCGAATTCACCCCTCCACTTT. Based on the CDR3 plus reference TRBV28 and TRBJ1-6, the full variable domain is DVKVTQSSRYLVKRTGEKVFLECVQDMDHENMFWYRQDPGLGLRLIYFSYDVKMKEKGDIPEGYSVSREKKERFSLILESASTNQTSMYLCASSYPGTPNSPLHFGNGTRLTVT.

The chain has TRBV5-1 and TRBJ2-5, with 10 bases matching TRBD2. V shed 3 bases, J shed 4 bases, and the junction held 12 bases outside the gene matches. The germline CDR1 and CDR2 sequences are SGHRS and YFSETQ. The CDR3 has 17 residues. The CDR3 loop is CASSYLSSGSAGETQYF. Here the CDR3 DNA reads TGCGCCAGCAGCTATCTATCTAGCGGGAGCGCCGGAGAGACCCAGTACTTC.

V and J are TRBV6-6 and TRBJ1-4; D gene uncertain. CDR1 is MNHNY and CDR2 is SVGAGI in the germline V gene (reference sequence). V was cut by 6 bases and J by 8 bases, with 7 bases left in between. The CDR3 totals 11 residues. DNA for the CDR3: TGTGCCAGCAGCCGAGGGGAAAAACTGTTTTTT. Its protein is CASSRGEKLFF.

The J gene is TRBJ2-5, the V gene TRBV6-1; D perhaps matches TRBD1 (6 bases). Germline V gene sequence: CDR1 MNHNS, CDR2 SASEGT. The CDR3 has 14 amino acids. The V gene lost 4 bases and the J gene lost 7 bases, with 16 bases spanning the gap. CDR3 sequence reads: CASSVDQGRATQYF. CDR3 coding DNA: TGTGCCAGCAGTGTCGATCAGGGGCGTGCGACCCAGTACTTC.